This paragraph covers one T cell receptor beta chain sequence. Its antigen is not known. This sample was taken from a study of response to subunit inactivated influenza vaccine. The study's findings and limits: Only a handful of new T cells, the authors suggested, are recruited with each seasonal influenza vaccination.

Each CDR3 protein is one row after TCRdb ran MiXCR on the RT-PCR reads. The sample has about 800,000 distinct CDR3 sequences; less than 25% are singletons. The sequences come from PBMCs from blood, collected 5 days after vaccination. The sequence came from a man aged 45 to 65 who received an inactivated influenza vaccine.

The CDR3 loop reads CASSHIGPGPGYTF. DNA for the CDR3: TGCGCCAGCAGCCACATTGGGCCCGGGCCCGGCTACACCTTC. J is TRBJ1-2 and V is TRBV4-3, with D uncertain. CDR3 length equals 14 residues. V was shortened by 3 bases and J by 8 bases, with 16 bases between the two germline ends. Germline V gene lookup returns CDR1 LGHNA and CDR2 YSLEER.